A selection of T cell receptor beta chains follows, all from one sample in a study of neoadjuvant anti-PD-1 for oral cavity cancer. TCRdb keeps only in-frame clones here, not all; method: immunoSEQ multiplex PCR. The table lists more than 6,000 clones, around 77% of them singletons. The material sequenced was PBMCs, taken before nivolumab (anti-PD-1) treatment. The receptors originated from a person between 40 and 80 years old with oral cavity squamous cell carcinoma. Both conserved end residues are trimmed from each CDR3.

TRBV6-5,ASSQINPANYGYT
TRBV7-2,ASSQTSGGAGDTQY
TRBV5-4,ASSLRTSGGATETQY
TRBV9,ASSVAAGTEAF
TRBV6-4,ASSDSVAGGTDTQY
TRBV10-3,AISVQGAALYEQY
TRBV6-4,ASSETGNGELF
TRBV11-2,ASSLSTSYNEQF
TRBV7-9,ASSSHGSAGGLYEQY
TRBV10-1,ASSGQGAQITAYNEQF
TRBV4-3,ASSQDWGAPEAF
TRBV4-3,ASSQESPGGFGANVLT
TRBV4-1,ASSPGTGRYEQY
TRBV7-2,ASSVDANYGYT
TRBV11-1,ASSSPGLDEQF
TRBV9,ASSVVGGGGTEAF
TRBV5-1,ASSLARMSYTGELF
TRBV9,ASSSRTSGGLTDTQY
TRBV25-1,ASSGALSVDTQY
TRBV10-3,AISASGGANVLT
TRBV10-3,AISVGGPEAF
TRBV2,ASSPRYEQY
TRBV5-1,ASSLAAGSGGQETQY
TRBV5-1,ASSLPLTSGGASDTQY
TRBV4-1,ASSDTQGVREKLF
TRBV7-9,ASSLSFEGEAF
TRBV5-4,ASSLVGDIGYGYT
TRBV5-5,ASSLDSYQPQH
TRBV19,ASSPTSVSYEQY
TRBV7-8,ASSLVNPGLAVADTQY
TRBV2,ASRQHRQADRDYGYT
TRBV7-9,ASTVRGTSDQVSYNEQF
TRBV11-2,ASSPPLAGVDTQY
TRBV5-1,ASSLGGHNSPLH
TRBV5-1,ASSLKETQY
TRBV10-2,ASSGSLEQY
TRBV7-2,ASSPLAGPYEQY
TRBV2,ASRSDRASYEQY
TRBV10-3,AISENPNTGELF
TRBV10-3,AISESGLAYYEQY
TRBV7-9,ASSVRQGEAVAGANVLT
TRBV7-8,ASSLLGFGVSSYEQY
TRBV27,ASRLHGARSYEQY
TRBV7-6,ASSHLQPAEAF
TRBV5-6,ASSLGRRGGTDTQY